These T cell receptor beta chains were read from a single sample in a study of T cells in narcolepsy. TCRdb's copy holds only in-frame clones and misses some; the assay was immunoSEQ multiplex PCR. Found here are around 26,000 clones, 50% to 65% of them singletons; the top ten hold 12%. Sequencing was performed on memory (CD45RA-) CD4+ T cells from blood. The source of these receptors is a human donor in good health. CDR3s include the opening cysteine and the closing phenylalanine or tryptophan. Each record gives: V gene, J gene, CDR3 length, CDR3 protein.

TRBV6-1	TRBJ1-6	14	CASTRGQGNSPLHF
TRBV5-6	TRBJ2-1	16	CASSLRGTSGYNEQFF
TRBV7-9	TRBJ2-7	13	CASSPLHSYEQYF
TRBV28	TRBJ2-1	14	CASSSGDSYREQFF
TRBV6-5	TRBJ2-1	16	CASSSPSSGRSNEQFF
TRBV28	TRBJ2-2	13	CASSDLPTGELFF
TRBV27	TRBJ2-5	15	CASSGRMGWEETQYF
TRBV6-1	-	15	CASRNGGVISYEQYF
TRBV6-1	TRBJ1-5	14	CASRQGPGNQPQHF
TRBV28	TRBJ1-2	12	CASSVRVEGYTF
TRBV7-9	TRBJ2-3	16	CASRIGPPRGTDTQYF